This paragraph reports one T cell receptor beta chain. The antigen remains undetermined. The germline gives CDR1 SGDLS, CDR2 YYNGEE. V lost 0 bases to trimming and J lost 4 bases, with 18 bases between them. The CDR3 is made up of 17 amino acids. These data are taken from a study of blood T cells in healthy people across ages. Study results and caveats: A roughly linear age-dependent decrease characterized TCR beta diversity per million T cells.

All donors came from Russia, were Caucasian and healthy, and spanned ages roughly 6 to 95. The second PCR ran about 6 to 12 cycles with a sample-barcoded 5' primer and J-beta primers. Template switching added a 12-random-nucleotide identifier to every cDNA molecule. TCRdb recomputed calls from the 5' RACE reads with MiXCR, one row per CDR3 protein. The data show over 600,000 distinct CDR3 sequences, about half seen once. This receptor was taken from a man at least 80 years old in good health. V gene TRBV9 combines with J gene TRBJ2-3, with D possibly TRBD2 on 7 matching bases. Sequenced input: blood. The CDR3 nucleotides are TGTGCCAGCAGCGTAGCCAGGGGCGGGAGAGGCCCAGATACGCAGTATTTT. The encoded protein is CASSVARGGRGPDTQYF.